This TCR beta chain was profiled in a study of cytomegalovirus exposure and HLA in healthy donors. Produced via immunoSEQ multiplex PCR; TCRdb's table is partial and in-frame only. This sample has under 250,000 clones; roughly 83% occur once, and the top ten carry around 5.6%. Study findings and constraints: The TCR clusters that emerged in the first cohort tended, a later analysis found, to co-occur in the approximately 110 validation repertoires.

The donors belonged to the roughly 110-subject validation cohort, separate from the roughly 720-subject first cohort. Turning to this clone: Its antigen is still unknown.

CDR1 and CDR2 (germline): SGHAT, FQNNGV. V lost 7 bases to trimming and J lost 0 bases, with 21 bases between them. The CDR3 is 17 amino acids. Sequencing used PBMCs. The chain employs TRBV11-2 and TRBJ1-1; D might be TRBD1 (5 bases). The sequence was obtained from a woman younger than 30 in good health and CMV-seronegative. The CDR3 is CASKWSLGRGLNTEAFF. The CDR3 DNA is TGTGCCAGCAAATGGTCCCTGGGGCGGGGACTGAACACTGAAGCTTTCTTT.